A selection of T cell receptor beta chains follows, all from one sample in a study of coeliac disease. Data came from immunoSEQ multiplex PCR; TCRdb stores just in-frame clones and leaves some out. The sample contains about 1,400 clones, over 80% of which appear only once. The source material was lymphocytes from the gut lamina propria. All receptors come from a woman in her late teens or twenties with active celiac disease. Both conserved end residues are part of each CDR3. A D gene is named only where the DNA matches it firmly. A clone size is listed for some rows: how often the clone was seen (once, few, many), or a class if it is expanded.

d_call clone_size j_call v_call cdr3_aa cdr3_nt
NA once TRBJ2-5 TRBV9 CASSVSGTGPETQYF TGTGCCAGCAGCGTCTCAGGAACAGGGCCTGAGACCCAGTACTTC
TRBD2 NA TRBJ2-7 TRBV9 CASSVALAGEQYF TGTGCCAGCAGCGTAGCTTTAGCGGGTGAGCAGTACTTC
TRBD2 NA TRBJ2-7 TRBV5-5 CASRAGLAEGYEQYF TGTGCCAGCAGGGCGGGACTAGCGGAGGGTTACGAGCAGTACTTC
TRBD2 NA TRBJ2-1 TRBV7-3 CASSLAGGGGNEQFF TGTGCCAGCAGCTTAGCGGGGGGTGGCGGCAATGAGCAGTTCTTC
NA NA TRBJ2-3 TRBV7-3 CASSLIGTDTQYF TGTGCCAGCAGCTTAATAGGCACAGATACGCAGTATTTT
NA NA TRBJ1-1 TRBV7-2 CASSWAGPSEAFF TGTGCCAGCAGCTGGGCCGGCCCGTCTGAAGCTTTCTTT
NA few TRBJ1-1 TRBV27 CASSLDSLNTEAFF TGTGCCAGCAGTCTGGACAGCTTGAACACTGAAGCTTTCTTT
NA NA TRBJ2-1 TRBV7-9 CASSFSVRMYNEQFF TGTGCCAGCAGCTTTTCTGTGCGGATGTACAATGAGCAGTTCTTC
NA NA TRBJ2-2 TRBV7-8 CASTLGAGELFF TGTGCCAGCACCCTAGGTGCCGGGGAGCTGTTTTTT
TRBD1 few TRBJ2-1 TRBV10-3 CATATGEDEQFF TGTGCCACCGCGACAGGGGAGGATGAGCAGTTCTTC
NA once TRBJ1-1 TRBV6-1 CASSEQGRVNTEAFF TGTGCCAGCAGTGAACAGGGGAGAGTGAACACTGAAGCTTTCTTT
NA NA TRBJ1-1 TRBV7-4 CASSLVSRGALNTEAFF TGTGCCAGCAGCTTAGTTTCGCGGGGGGCTCTGAACACTGAAGCTTTCTTT
NA NA TRBJ2-2 TRBV15 CATSRVVVGNTGELFF TGTGCCACCAGCAGAGTTGTGGTTGGCAACACCGGGGAGCTGTTTTTT
NA NA TRBJ2-2 TRBV28 CASSLSKGVANTGELFF TGTGCCAGCAGTTTATCAAAAGGGGTAGCGAACACCGGGGAGCTGTTTTTT
NA NA TRBJ1-5 TRBV5-4 CASSLWGASNQPQHF TGTGCCAGCAGCTTGTGGGGAGCTAGCAATCAGCCCCAGCATTTT
TRBD2 once TRBJ2-5 TRBV7-2 CASSYSGGPETQYF TGTGCCAGCAGCTACTCGGGGGGGCCAGAGACCCAGTACTTC
NA NA TRBJ2-2 TRBV7-9 CASSSDTGELFF TGTGCCAGCAGCTCCGACACCGGGGAGCTGTTTTTT
TRBD2 once TRBJ2-3 TRBV30 CAWSVGLARDTQYF TGTGCCTGGAGTGTCGGACTAGCTAGAGATACGCAGTATTTT
NA NA TRBJ2-3 TRBV5-6 CASSYTSTDTQYF TGTGCCAGCAGTTATACTAGCACAGATACGCAGTATTTT
NA NA TRBJ2-1 TRBV11-2 CASSLDLGEQFF TGTGCCAGCAGCTTAGATCTCGGTGAGCAGTTCTTC
NA NA TRBJ2-5 TRBV2 CASSEHRETQYF TGTGCCAGCAGTGAACATAGAGAGACCCAGTACTTC
NA NA TRBJ2-3 TRBV9 CASSVEARGPTDTQYF TGTGCCAGCAGCGTAGAAGCTCGGGGTCCCACAGATACGCAGTATTTT
NA once TRBJ2-3 TRBV7-8 CASSAPSARLDTQYF TGTGCCAGCAGCGCCCCTAGCGCCAGGCTAGATACGCAGTATTTT
TRBD2 NA TRBJ2-5 TRBV7-6 CASSLALGLAGAETQYF TGTGCCAGCAGCTTAGCGCTGGGTCTAGCGGGGGCGGAGACCCAGTACTTC
NA NA TRBJ1-1 TRBV6-5 CASRIQGSEAFF TGTGCCAGCCGAATACAGGGCTCTGAAGCTTTCTTT
NA NA TRBJ1-4 TRBV27 CASSLDRRNEKLFF TGTGCCAGCAGTTTGGACAGACGTAATGAAAAACTGTTTTTT
TRBD1 NA TRBJ2-1 TRBV7-3 CASSLAGGGDNEQFF TGTGCCAGCAGCTTAGCAGGGGGCGGGGACAATGAGCAGTTCTTC
NA NA TRBJ1-5 TRBV28 CASSLGLVGQPQHF TGTGCCAGCAGTTTGGGACTAGTGGGTCAGCCCCAGCATTTT
NA NA TRBJ1-2 TRBV6-1 CASSEEEGRRNYGYTF TGTGCCAGCAGTGAAGAAGAGGGGAGGCGGAACTATGGCTACACCTTC
NA once TRBJ2-1 TRBV6-4 CASSDSVGTHTKEQFF TGTGCCAGCAGTGACTCTGTGGGGACTCATACCAAAGAGCAGTTCTTC